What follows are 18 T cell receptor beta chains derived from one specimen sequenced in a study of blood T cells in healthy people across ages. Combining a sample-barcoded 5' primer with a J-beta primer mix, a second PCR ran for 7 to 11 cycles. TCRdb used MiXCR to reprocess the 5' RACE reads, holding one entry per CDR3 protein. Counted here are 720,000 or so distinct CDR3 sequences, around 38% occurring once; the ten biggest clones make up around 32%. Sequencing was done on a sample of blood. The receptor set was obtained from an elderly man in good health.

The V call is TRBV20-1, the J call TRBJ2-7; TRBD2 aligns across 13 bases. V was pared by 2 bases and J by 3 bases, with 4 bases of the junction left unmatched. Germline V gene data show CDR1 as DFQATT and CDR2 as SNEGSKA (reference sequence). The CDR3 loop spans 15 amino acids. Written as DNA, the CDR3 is TGCAGTGCTAGAACTAGCGGGAGGGCTTTCTACGAGCAGTACTTC. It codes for CSARTSGRAFYEQYF.

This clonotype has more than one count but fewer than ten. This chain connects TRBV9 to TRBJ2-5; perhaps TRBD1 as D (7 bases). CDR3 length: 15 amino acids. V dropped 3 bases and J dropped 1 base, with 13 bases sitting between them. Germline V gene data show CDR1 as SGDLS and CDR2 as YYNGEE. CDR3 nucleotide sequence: TGTGCCAGCAGCGCCCCAGGGGGGACCCAAGAGACCCAGTACTTC. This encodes CASSAPGGTQETQYF.

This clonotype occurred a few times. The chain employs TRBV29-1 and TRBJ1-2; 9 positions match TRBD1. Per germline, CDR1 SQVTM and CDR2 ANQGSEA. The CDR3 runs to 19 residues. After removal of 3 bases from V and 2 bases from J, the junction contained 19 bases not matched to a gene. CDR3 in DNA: TGCAGCGTTGAGTCCTTTACCTCACCCCCCGGACAGGGGAACTATGGCTACACCTTC. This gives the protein CSVESFTSPPGQGNYGYTF.

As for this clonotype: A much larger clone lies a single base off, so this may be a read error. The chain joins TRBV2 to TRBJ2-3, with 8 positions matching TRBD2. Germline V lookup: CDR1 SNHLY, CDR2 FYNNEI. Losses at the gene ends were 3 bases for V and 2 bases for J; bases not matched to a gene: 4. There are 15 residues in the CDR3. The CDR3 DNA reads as TGTGCCAGCAGTGATGCTAGCGGGCACACAGATACGCAGTATTTT. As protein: CASSDASGHTDTQYF. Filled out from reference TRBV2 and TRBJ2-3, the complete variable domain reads EPEVTQTPSHQVTQMGQEVILRCVPISNHLYFYWYRQILGQKVEFLVSFYNNEISEKSEIFDDQFSVERPDGSNFTLKIRSTKLEDSAMYFCASSDASGHTDTQYFGPGTRLTVL.

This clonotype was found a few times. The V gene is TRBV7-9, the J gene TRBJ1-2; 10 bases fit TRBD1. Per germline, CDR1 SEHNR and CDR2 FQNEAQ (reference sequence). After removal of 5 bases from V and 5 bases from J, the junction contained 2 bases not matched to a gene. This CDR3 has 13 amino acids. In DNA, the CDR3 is TGTGCCAGCAGCGGGGGACAGGGGTATGGCTACACCTTC. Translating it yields CASSGGQGYGYTF.

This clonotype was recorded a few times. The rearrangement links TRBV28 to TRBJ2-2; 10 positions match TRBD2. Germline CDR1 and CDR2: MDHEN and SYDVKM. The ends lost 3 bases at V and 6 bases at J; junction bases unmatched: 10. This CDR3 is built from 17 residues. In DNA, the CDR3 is TGTGCCAGCAGTTTTATAGGACTAGCGGATGTTGCCGGGGAGCTGTTTTTT. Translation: CASSFIGLADVAGELFF.

CDR3 DNA: TGTGCCAGCAGTGTCCGGGACCCCATCTACAATGAGCAGTACTTC. It specifies CASSVRDPIYNEQYF. The rearrangement joins TRBV6-1 to TRBJ2-1, with D perhaps assigned TRBD1 or TRBD2 (5 bases each). Judging by the DNA end, TRBJ2-7 fits better; the J call may be wrong. The germline gives CDR1 MNHNS, CDR2 SASEGT. This CDR3 has 15 residues.

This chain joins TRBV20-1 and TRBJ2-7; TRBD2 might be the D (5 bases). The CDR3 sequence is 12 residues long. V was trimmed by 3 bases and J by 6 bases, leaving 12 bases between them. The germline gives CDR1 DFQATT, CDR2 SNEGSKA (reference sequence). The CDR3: CSASPRVGEQYF. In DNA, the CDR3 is TGCAGTGCTAGTCCGAGGGTGGGCGAGCAGTACTTC.

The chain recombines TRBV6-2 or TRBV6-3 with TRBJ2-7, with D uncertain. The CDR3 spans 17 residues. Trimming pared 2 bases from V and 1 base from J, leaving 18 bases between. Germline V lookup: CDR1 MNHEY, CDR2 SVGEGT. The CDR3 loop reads CASSYLFSATASYEQYF. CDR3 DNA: TGTGCCAGCAGTTACCTTTTCAGTGCCACGGCTTCCTACGAGCAGTACTTC.

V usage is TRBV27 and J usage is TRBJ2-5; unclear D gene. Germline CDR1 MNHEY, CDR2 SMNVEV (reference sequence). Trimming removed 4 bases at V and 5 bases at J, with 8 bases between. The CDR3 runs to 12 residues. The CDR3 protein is CASSYIGETQYF. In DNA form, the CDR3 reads TGTGCCAGCAGTTATATAGGGGAGACCCAGTACTTC.

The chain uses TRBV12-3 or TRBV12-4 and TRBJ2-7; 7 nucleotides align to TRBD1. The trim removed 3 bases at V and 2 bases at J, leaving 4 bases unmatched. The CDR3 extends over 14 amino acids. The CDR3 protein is CASSFRQGTYEQYF. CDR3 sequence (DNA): TGTGCCAGCAGTTTTAGACAGGGAACCTACGAGCAGTACTTC.

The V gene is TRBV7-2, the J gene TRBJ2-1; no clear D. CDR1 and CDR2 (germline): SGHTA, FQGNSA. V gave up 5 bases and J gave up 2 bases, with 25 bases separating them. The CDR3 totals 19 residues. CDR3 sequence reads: CASSARSQVAATAYNEQFF. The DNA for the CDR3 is TGTGCCAGCAGCGCTCGCTCCCAAGTGGCGGCCACTGCCTACAATGAGCAGTTCTTC.

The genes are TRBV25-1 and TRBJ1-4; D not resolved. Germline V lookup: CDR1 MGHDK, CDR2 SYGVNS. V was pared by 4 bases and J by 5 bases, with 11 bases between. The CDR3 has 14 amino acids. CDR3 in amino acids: CASSVEDGNEKLFF. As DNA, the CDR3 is TGTGCCAGCAGTGTTGAGGACGGAAATGAAAAACTGTTTTTT.

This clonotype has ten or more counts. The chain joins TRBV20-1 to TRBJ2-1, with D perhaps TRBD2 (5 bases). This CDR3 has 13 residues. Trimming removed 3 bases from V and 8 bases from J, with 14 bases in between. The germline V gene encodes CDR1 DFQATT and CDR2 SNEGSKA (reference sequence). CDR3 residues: CSASRRRRDEQFF. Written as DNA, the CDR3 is TGCAGTGCTAGTCGTCGCCGGCGGGATGAGCAGTTCTTC.

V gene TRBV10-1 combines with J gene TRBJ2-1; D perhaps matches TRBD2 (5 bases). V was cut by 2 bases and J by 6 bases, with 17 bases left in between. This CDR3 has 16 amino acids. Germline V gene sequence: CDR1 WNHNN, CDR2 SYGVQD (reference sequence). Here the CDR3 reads CASSEMVGLLSNEQFF. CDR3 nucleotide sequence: TGCGCCAGCAGTGAGATGGTTGGACTCCTATCCAATGAGCAGTTCTTC.

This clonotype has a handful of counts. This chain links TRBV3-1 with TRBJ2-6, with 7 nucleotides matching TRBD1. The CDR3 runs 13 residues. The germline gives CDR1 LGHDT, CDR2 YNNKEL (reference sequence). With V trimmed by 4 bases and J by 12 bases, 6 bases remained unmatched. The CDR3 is CASSPTGFSVLTF. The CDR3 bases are TGTGCCAGCAGCCCGACAGGGTTTTCCGTCCTGACTTTC.

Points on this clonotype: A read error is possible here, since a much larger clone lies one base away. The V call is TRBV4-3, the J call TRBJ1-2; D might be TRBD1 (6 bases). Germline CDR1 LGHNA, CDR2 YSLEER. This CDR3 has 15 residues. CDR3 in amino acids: CASSHTGKGNYGCTF. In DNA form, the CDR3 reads TGCGCCAGCAGCCACACAGGGAAGGGAAACTATGGCTGCACCTTC.

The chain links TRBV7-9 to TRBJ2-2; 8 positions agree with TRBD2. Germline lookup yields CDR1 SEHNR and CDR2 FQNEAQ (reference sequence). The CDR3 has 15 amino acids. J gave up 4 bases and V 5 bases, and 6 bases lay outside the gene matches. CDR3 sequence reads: CASSLAGGPTGELFF. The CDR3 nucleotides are TGTGCCAGCAGCCTGGCGGGAGGACCCACCGGGGAGCTGTTTTTT.